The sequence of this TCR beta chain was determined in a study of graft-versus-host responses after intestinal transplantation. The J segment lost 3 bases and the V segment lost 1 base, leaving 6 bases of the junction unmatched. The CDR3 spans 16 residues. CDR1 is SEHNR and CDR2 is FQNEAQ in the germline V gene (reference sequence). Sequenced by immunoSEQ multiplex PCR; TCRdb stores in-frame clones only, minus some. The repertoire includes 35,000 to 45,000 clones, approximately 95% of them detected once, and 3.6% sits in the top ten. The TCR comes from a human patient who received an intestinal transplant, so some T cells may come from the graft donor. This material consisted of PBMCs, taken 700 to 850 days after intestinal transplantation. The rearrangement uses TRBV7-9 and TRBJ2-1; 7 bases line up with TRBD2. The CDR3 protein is CASSLVGLADYNEQFF. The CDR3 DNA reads TGTGCCAGCAGCTTAGTGGGCCTAGCGGACTACAATGAGCAGTTCTTC.